The T cell receptor (beta chain) described here comes from a study of blood T cell repertoires in COVID-19. In the original analysis: Counts of nucleated cells, estimated from reference gene primer amplification, were obtained. The table came from immunoSEQ multiplex PCR; TCRdb's copy has only in-frame clones and leaves some out. For V, J and clone size, that table is used; D and trimming come from the DNA. Here the sample spans more than 80,000 clones, 70% to 90% being singletons. V lost 4 bases and J lost 2, with 11 bases in between. The length of the CDR3 is 14 residues. Germline values: CDR1 LNHDA, CDR2 SQIVND (reference sequence).

Sequencing was carried out using peripheral blood. The clonotype comes from an elderly man with acute or convalescent COVID-19. The genes are TRBV19 and TRBJ2-5; D uncertain. This chain's CDR3 is CASSTVQTQETQYF. CDR3 DNA sequence: TGTGCCAGTAGTACGGTCCAGACACAAGAGACCCAGTACTTC.